Sequencing of this T cell receptor beta chain was carried out in a study of T cells in Graves' hyperthyroidism and ophthalmopathy. Amplification yielded TCR beta CDR3 regions, with RNA transcripts as the source. First-round RT-PCR of the TCR CDR3 relied on the HTBI primer set. Using its own MiXCR run on the multiplex PCR reads, TCRdb lists one record per CDR3 protein. Of 300,000 to 450,000 distinct CDR3 sequences in the sample, 15% to 20% were seen once. In this sample, this clonotype turned up many times. Uncontrolled infection, other autoimmune disease, pregnancy or lactation disqualified patients from enrolment. Diagnosis rested on symptoms, serum thyroxine and TRAb, thyroid ultrasound, and orbital computed tomography. The PBMCs were taken from less than 11 ml of fresh peripheral blood. The sequence derives from a woman between 40 and 55 years old with Graves' ophthalmopathy. The sample taken for sequencing was blood.

The CDR3 protein is CASSPGTGLNTEAFF. In DNA form, the CDR3 reads TGTGCCAGCAGCCCAGGGACAGGGCTGAACACTGAAGCTTTCTTT. V gene TRBV11-2 combines with J gene TRBJ1-1; 9 positions match TRBD1. Trimming cost V 5 bases and J 0 bases; bases outside gene matches: 4. CDR1 is SGHAT, CDR2 FQNNGV, per germline. The length of the CDR3 is 15 residues.